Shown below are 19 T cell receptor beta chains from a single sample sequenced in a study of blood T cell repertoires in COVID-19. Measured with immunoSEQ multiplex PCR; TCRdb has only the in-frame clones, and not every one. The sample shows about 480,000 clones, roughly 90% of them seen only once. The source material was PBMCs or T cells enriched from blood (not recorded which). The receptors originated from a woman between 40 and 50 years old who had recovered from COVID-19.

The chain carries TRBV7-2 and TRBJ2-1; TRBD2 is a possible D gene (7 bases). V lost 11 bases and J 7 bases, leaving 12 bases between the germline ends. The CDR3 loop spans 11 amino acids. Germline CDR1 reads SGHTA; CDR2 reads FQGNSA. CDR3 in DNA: TGTGCCGGGGGGGCGCGGAATGAGCAGTTCTTC. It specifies CAGGARNEQFF.

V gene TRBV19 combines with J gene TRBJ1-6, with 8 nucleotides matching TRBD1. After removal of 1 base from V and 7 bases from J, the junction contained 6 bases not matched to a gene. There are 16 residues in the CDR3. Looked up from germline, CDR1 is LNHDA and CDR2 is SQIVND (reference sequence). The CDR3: CASSIVGQGGNSPLHF. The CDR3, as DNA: TGTGCCAGTAGTATAGTAGGACAGGGAGGGAATTCACCCCTCCACTTT. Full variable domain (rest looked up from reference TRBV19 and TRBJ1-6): DGGITQSPKYLFRKEGQNVTLSCEQNLNHDAMYWYRQDPGQGLRLIYYSQIVNDFQKGDIAEGYSVSREKKESFPLTVTSAQKNPTAFYLCASSIVGQGGNSPLHFGNGTRLTVT.

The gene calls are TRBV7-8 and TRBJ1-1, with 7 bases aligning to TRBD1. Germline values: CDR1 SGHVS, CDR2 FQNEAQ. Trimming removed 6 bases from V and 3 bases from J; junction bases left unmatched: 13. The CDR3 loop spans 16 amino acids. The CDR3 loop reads CASRISLGRGDTEAFF. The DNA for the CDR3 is TGTGCCAGCAGGATCTCACTGGGCAGGGGGGACACTGAAGCTTTCTTT. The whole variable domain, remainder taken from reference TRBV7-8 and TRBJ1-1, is GAGVSQSPRYKVAKRGQDVALRCDPISGHVSLFWYQQALGQGPEFLTYFQNEAQLDKSGLPSDRFFAERPEGSVSTLKIQRTQQEDSAVYLCASRISLGRGDTEAFFGQGTRLTVV.

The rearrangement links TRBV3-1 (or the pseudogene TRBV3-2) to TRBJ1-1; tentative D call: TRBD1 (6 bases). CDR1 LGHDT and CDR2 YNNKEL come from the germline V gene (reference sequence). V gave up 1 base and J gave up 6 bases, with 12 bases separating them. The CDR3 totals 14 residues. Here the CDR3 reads CASSQGWGRAEAFF. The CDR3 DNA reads TGTGCCAGCAGCCAAGGATGGGGGCGGGCTGAAGCTTTCTTT.

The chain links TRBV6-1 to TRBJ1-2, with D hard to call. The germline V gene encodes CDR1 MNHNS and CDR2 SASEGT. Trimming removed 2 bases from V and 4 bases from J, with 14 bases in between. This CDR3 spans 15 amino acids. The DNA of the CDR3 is TGTGCCAGCAGTGAAAGATACAGTGAAGCCTATGGCTACACCTTC. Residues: CASSERYSEAYGYTF.

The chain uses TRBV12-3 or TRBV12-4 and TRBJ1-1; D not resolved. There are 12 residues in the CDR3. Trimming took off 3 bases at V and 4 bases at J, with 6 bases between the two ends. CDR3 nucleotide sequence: TGTGCCAGCAGTTTTAAGCGCACTGAAGCTTTCTTT. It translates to CASSFKRTEAFF.

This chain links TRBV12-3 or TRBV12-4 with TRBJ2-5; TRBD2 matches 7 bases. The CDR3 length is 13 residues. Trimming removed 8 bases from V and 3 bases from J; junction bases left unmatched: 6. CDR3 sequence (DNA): TGTGCCAGCGGTTCCGGGACTAAAGAGACCCAGTACTTC. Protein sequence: CASGSGTKETQYF.

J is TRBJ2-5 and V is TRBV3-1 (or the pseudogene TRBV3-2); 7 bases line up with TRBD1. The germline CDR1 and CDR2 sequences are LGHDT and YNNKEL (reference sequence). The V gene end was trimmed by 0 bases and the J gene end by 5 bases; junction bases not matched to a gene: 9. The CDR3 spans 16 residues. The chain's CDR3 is CASSQDVQGVVETQYF. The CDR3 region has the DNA TGTGCCAGCAGCCAAGATGTTCAGGGGGTCGTGGAGACCCAGTACTTC.

CDR3 protein: CSAKQGLGEQYF. In DNA form, the CDR3 reads TGCAGCGCTAAACAGGGGCTCGGCGAGCAGTACTTC. This sequence joins TRBV29-1 and TRBJ2-7; 7 positions match TRBD1. The V and J ends lost 7 bases and 6 bases, in that order; junction bases with no gene match: 9. This CDR3 spans 12 amino acids. From germline, CDR1 is SQVTM and CDR2 ANQGSEA.

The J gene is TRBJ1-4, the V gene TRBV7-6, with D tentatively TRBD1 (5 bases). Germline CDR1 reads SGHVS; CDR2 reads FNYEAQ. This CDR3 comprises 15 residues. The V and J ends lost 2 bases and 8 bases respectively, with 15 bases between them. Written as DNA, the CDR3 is TGTGCCAGCAGCTTATTCAGGGAAGGAGGGGAAAAACTGTTTTTT. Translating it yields CASSLFREGGEKLFF.

CDR3 sequence reads: CASSPFSSGEIYEQYF. CDR3 sequence (DNA): TGTGCCAGCAGTCCATTCTCCTCGGGAGAAATCTACGAGCAGTACTTC. This chain links TRBV25-1 with TRBJ2-7; D is possibly TRBD2 (6 bases). V lost 5 bases to trimming and J lost 3 bases, with 20 bases between them. CDR1 is MGHDK, CDR2 SYGVNS, per germline. This CDR3 spans 16 amino acids.

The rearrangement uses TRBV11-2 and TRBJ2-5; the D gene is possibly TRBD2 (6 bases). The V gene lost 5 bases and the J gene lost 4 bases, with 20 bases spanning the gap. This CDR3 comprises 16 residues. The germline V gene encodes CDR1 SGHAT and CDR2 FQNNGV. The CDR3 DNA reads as TGTGCCAGCAGCCCCCGAGGCCGGGAGCCGGGAGAGACCCAGTACTTC. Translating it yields CASSPRGREPGETQYF. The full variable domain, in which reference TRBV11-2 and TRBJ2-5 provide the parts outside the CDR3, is EAGVAQSPRYKIIEKRQSVAFWCNPISGHATLYWYQQILGQGPKLLIQFQNNGVVDDSQLPKDRFSAERLKGVDSTLKIQPAKLEDSAVYLCASSPRGREPGETQYFGPGTRLLVL.

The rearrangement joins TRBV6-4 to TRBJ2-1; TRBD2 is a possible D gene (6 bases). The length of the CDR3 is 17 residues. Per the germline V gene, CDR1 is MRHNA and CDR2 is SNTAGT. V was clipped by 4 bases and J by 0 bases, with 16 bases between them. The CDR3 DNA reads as TGTGCCAGCAGTGGGGGAAGCGGGCAGAGCTCCTACAATGAGCAGTTCTTC. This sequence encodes CASSGGSGQSSYNEQFF.

The CDR3 region is CASSLGQGVFGYTF. CDR3 DNA: TGTGCCAGCTCACTAGGACAGGGGGTTTTTGGCTACACCTTC. This rearrangement joins TRBV18 to TRBJ1-2; 10 bases match TRBD1. The V gene end was trimmed by 4 bases and the J gene end by 7 bases; junction bases not matched to a gene: 6. The CDR3 runs 14 residues. Germline CDR1 and CDR2: KGHSH and LQKENI.

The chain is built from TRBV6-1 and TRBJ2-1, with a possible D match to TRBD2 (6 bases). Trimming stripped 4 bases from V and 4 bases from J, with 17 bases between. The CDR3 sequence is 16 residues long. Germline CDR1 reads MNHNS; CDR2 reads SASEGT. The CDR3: CASSGSRGSGYNEQFF. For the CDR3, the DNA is TGTGCCAGCAGTGGAAGCCGGGGGAGTGGATACAATGAGCAGTTCTTC.

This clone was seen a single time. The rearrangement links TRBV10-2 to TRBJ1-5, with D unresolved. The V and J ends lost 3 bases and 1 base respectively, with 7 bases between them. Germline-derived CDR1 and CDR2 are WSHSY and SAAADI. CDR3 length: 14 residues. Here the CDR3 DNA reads TGCGCCAGCAGTGATAGAACCAGCAATCAGCCCCAGCATTTT. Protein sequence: CASSDRTSNQPQHF.

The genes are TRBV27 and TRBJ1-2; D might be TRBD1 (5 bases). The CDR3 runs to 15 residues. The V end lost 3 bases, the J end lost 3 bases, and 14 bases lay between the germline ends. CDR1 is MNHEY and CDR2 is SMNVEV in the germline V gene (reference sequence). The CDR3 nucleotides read TGTGCCAGCAGTTTCAATGACAGACTTGACTATGGCTACACCTTC. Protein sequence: CASSFNDRLDYGYTF.

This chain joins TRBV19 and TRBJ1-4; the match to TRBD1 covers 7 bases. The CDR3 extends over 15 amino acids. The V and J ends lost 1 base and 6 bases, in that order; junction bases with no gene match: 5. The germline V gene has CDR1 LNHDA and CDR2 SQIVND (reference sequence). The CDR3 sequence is CASSIGTGVYEKLFF. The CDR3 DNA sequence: TGTGCCAGTAGTATAGGGACAGGCGTGTATGAAAAACTGTTTTTT.

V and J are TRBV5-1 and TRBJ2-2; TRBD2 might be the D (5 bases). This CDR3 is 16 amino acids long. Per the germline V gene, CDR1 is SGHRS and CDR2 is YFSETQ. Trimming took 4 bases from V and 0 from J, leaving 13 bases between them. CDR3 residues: CASSHGGLSNTGELFF. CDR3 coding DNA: TGCGCCAGCAGCCACGGCGGGCTCTCGAACACCGGGGAGCTGTTTTTT. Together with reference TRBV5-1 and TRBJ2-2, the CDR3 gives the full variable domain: KAGVTQTPRYLIKTRGQQVTLSCSPISGHRSVSWYQQTPGQGLQFLFEYFSETQRNKGNFPGRFSGRQFSNSRSEMNVSTLELGDSALYLCASSHGGLSNTGELFFGEGSRLTVL.